These 27 T cell receptor beta chains originate from one sample sequenced in a study of CD8 T cells in Susac syndrome. Reverse transcription used about 0.45 to 1 ug RNA and random hexamers. TCRdb used MiXCR to reprocess the immunoSEQ multiplex PCR reads, holding one entry per CDR3 protein. The sample includes about 290,000 distinct CDR3 sequences, approximately 85% of them seen just once. Sample: CD8+ T cells from PBMCs. The receptors were gathered from a human donor with multiple sclerosis.

This chain connects TRBV4-3 to TRBJ2-7, with unresolved D. V lost 0 bases and J 4 bases, leaving 7 bases between the germline ends. The CDR3 length is 13 residues. Germline V gives CDR1 LGHNA, CDR2 YSLEER. The CDR3 nucleotides are TGCGCCAGCAGCCAAGACCCCGAGTACGAGCAGTACTTC. It is translated as CASSQDPEYEQYF.

This chain uses TRBV7-9 with TRBJ2-1; D unresolved. Trimming left V 4 bases short and J 5 bases short, with 12 bases between. CDR3 length: 14 amino acids. Germline V lookup: CDR1 SEHNR, CDR2 FQNEAQ (reference sequence). The CDR3 spells CASSSSDADNEQFF. The CDR3 region has the DNA TGTGCCAGCAGCTCCTCGGACGCCGACAATGAGCAGTTCTTC.

The chain has TRBV24-1 and TRBJ2-2; D ambiguous. CDR1 KGHDR and CDR2 SFDVKD come from the germline V gene. The V gene lost 4 bases and the J gene lost 2 bases, with 7 bases spanning the gap. CDR3 length: 14 amino acids. CDR3: CATSDTGNTGELFF. As DNA, the CDR3 is TGTGCCACCAGTGACACGGGTAACACCGGGGAGCTGTTTTTT.

This rearrangement joins TRBV3-1 to TRBJ2-5, with D uncertain. The CDR3 contains 14 residues. With 0 bases removed from V and 5 bases from J, the gap between germline ends came to 10 bases. The germline V gene encodes CDR1 LGHDT and CDR2 YNNKEL (reference sequence). CDR3 DNA sequence: TGTGCCAGCAGCCAAGAGGCTAGTGGTGAGACCCAGTACTTC. It translates to CASSQEASGETQYF.

This clonotype has just a few counts. At one boundary the junction diverges from the germline segment, which might be a read error. The V and J genes are TRBV19 and TRBJ2-1, with 7 positions matching TRBD2. The CDR3 loop spans 15 amino acids. CDR1 and CDR2 (germline): LNHDA, SQIVND (reference sequence). Written as DNA, the CDR3 is TGTGCTAGTAGTATACTAGCGCTCCTTAACAATGAGCAGTTCTTC. Residues: CASSILALLNNEQFF.

The CDR3 DNA reads as TGTGCCAGCAGATTCGGGACTTTGGGCGCCACAGATACGCAGTATTTT. As protein: CASRFGTLGATDTQYF. The chain employs TRBV27 and TRBJ2-3; perhaps TRBD2 as D (6 bases). Trimming took 6 bases from V and 2 from J, leaving 18 bases between them. The CDR3 extends over 16 amino acids. The germline CDR1 and CDR2 sequences are MNHEY and SMNVEV (reference sequence).

The rearrangement links TRBV9 to TRBJ1-1; possibly TRBD1 for D (6 bases). V gave up 4 bases and J gave up 3 bases, with 13 bases separating them. Germline loops: CDR1 SGDLS, CDR2 YYNGEE. This CDR3 comprises 14 residues. CDR3 residues: CASSPKGDHTEAFF. CDR3 nucleotides: TGTGCCAGCAGCCCCAAGGGGGATCACACTGAAGCTTTCTTT.

This chain uses TRBV20-1 with TRBJ2-7; the D is unclear. V was pared by 0 bases and J by 1 base, with 10 bases between. Looked up from germline, CDR1 is DFQATT and CDR2 is SNEGSKA (reference sequence). This CDR3 has 14 residues. In nucleotides, the CDR3 is TGCAGTGCTAGAGATTCGTGGCAGTCCTACGAGCAGTACTTC. Translating gives CSARDSWQSYEQYF.

V gene TRBV7-3 combines with J gene TRBJ2-1; no reliable D call. Germline CDR1 reads SGHTA; CDR2 reads FQGTGA. Deletions cut 4 bases from V and 4 bases from J, with 11 bases between. This CDR3 contains 14 residues. The CDR3 sequence: CASSCNDPYNEQFF. In DNA form, the CDR3 reads TGTGCCAGCAGCTGTAATGACCCGTACAATGAGCAGTTCTTC.

The chain links TRBV27 to TRBJ2-7; 10 bases are a match to TRBD2. Losses at the gene ends were 2 bases for V and 5 bases for J; bases not matched to a gene: 3. Germline assignment: CDR1 MNHEY and CDR2 SMNVEV (reference sequence). The CDR3 totals 14 residues. The CDR3 nucleotides read TGTGCCAGCAGTTTACTAGCGGGAGAGGACGAGCAGTACTTC. The encoded protein is CASSLLAGEDEQYF.

The sample holds one count of this clonotype. The chain joins TRBV5-8 to TRBJ2-7; perhaps TRBD2 as D (6 bases). The CDR3 consists of 18 residues. The germline V gene encodes CDR1 SGHTS and CDR2 YDEGEE. Trimming removed 4 bases from V and 0 bases from J, with 23 bases in between. CDR3 bases: TGTGCCAGCAGCCAACGGAGGGGCGACCTTCTTAGCTCCTACGAGCAGTACTTC. It translates to CASSQRRGDLLSSYEQYF.

The chain combines TRBV4-3 with TRBJ1-1; D unclear. CDR1 is LGHNA and CDR2 is YSLEER in the germline V gene. V was trimmed by 0 bases and J by 0 bases, leaving 8 bases between them. The CDR3 loop spans 15 amino acids. The CDR3 nucleotides are TGCGCCAGCAGCCAAGATAGACATTTGAACACTGAAGCTTTCTTT. Translated, it gives CASSQDRHLNTEAFF.

Here the CDR3 reads CASSFYLFNRDPEGRSGNTIYF. CDR3 DNA sequence: TGTGCCAGCAGTTTTTATCTTTTCAACCGGGACCCCGAAGGTCGCTCTGGAAACACCATATATTTT. This chain links TRBV28 with TRBJ1-3; D possibly corresponds to TRBD1 (5 bases). V was pared by 3 bases and J by 0 bases, with 30 bases between. CDR1 and CDR2 (germline): MDHEN, SYDVKM. The CDR3 covers 22 residues. Full variable domain (missing parts from reference TRBV28 and TRBJ1-3): DVKVTQSSRYLVKRTGEKVFLECVQDMDHENMFWYRQDPGLGLRLIYFSYDVKMKEKGDIPEGYSVSREKKERFSLILESASTNQTSMYLCASSFYLFNRDPEGRSGNTIYFGEGSWLTVV.

The J gene is TRBJ2-5, the V gene TRBV2, with 7 positions matching TRBD2. The CDR3 loop spans 16 amino acids. V lost 0 bases and J lost 2; bases outside the gene matches: 6. Per germline, CDR1 SNHLY and CDR2 FYNNEI. CDR3 amino acids: CASSEAGRGIQETQYF. DNA for the CDR3: TGTGCCAGCAGTGAAGCAGGGCGGGGGATACAAGAGACCCAGTACTTC.

The V and J genes are TRBV7-9 and TRBJ2-1, with 7 bases matching TRBD2. This CDR3 has 16 residues. CDR1 is SEHNR, CDR2 FQNEAQ, per germline (reference sequence). V lost 2 bases, J lost 7 bases, and 11 bases stayed unmatched. Here the CDR3 reads CASSLTLGGSWNEQFF. CDR3 DNA: TGTGCCAGCAGCTTAACTCTGGGCGGGAGTTGGAATGAGCAGTTCTTC.

This chain connects TRBV20-1 to TRBJ2-7; perhaps D is TRBD1 or TRBD2 (5 bases each). The germline V gene has CDR1 DFQATT and CDR2 SNEGSKA (reference sequence). This CDR3 has 12 amino acids. Trimming left V 3 bases short and J 6 bases short, with 12 bases between. DNA for the CDR3: TGCAGTGCTAGCGGGACCGTGAGCGAGCAGTACTTC. Translating it yields CSASGTVSEQYF.

V gene TRBV30 combines with J gene TRBJ1-5; D gene ambiguous. Deletions cut 0 bases from V and 0 bases from J, with 3 bases between. CDR1 and CDR2 (germline): GTSNPN, SVGIG (reference sequence). CDR3 length: 13 amino acids. The CDR3 sequence: CAWSVDSNQPQHF. The CDR3 DNA sequence: TGTGCCTGGAGTGTCGATAGCAATCAGCCCCAGCATTTT.

The chain uses TRBV6-1 and TRBJ2-2; D might be TRBD2 (5 bases). The CDR3 covers 17 residues. Germline V gene sequence: CDR1 MNHNS, CDR2 SASEGT. Trimming took 6 bases from V and 4 from J, leaving 21 bases between them. Here the CDR3 reads CASSPEGISGPTGELFF. The DNA of the CDR3 is TGTGCCAGCAGCCCTGAAGGTATAAGCGGACCCACCGGGGAGCTGTTTTTT.

V and J are TRBV13 and TRBJ1-1; possibly TRBD1 for D (5 bases). Germline V gene data show CDR1 as PRHDT and CDR2 as FYEKMQ (reference sequence). The CDR3 covers 15 residues. Trimming stripped 0 bases from V and 0 bases from J, with 8 bases between. CDR3 in amino acids: CASSLGWGMNTEAFF. The CDR3 DNA reads TGTGCCAGCAGCTTAGGTTGGGGGATGAACACTGAAGCTTTCTTT.

The gene calls are TRBV20-1 and TRBJ2-3; D uncertain. The CDR3 loop spans 18 amino acids. Germline CDR1 is DFQATT and CDR2 is SNEGSKA (reference sequence). Trimming took off 6 bases at V and 7 bases at J, with 32 bases between the two ends. CDR3 sequence reads: CSASEDPAQIRSWNTQYF. The CDR3 coding sequence is TGCAGTGCCTCAGAGGACCCAGCACAGATACGGTCGTGGAATACGCAGTATTTT.

The chain is built from TRBV9 and TRBJ2-1; D possibly matches TRBD1 or TRBD2 (5 bases each). The CDR3 consists of 12 residues. Between the trimmed V and J ends, which lost 0 bases and 15 bases, there was a span of 13 bases. Germline values: CDR1 SGDLS, CDR2 YYNGEE. The CDR3 nucleotides read TGTGCCAGCAGCGTAGTAGGTCCGAGGGGGTTCTTC. This codes for CASSVVGPRGFF.

The rearrangement joins TRBV12-3 or TRBV12-4 to TRBJ1-1, with D possibly being TRBD1 (6 bases). The CDR3 has 15 amino acids. The V and J ends lost 5 bases and 1 base respectively, with 14 bases between them. The CDR3 DNA is TGTGCCAGCAGTCCCTATGTACAGGGGAACACTGAAGCTTTCTTT. This encodes CASSPYVQGNTEAFF.

The rearrangement uses TRBV5-6 and TRBJ1-1; the D is unclear. V was pared by 7 bases and J by 5 bases, with 15 bases between. Germline V CDR1 and CDR2: SGHDT, YYEEEE. CDR3 length: 13 amino acids. CDR3: CASHGVVTTEAFF. CDR3 coding DNA: TGTGCCAGCCATGGGGTAGTAACGACTGAAGCTTTCTTT. Together with reference TRBV5-6 and TRBJ1-1, the CDR3 gives the full variable domain: DAGVTQSPTHLIKTRGQQVTLRCSPKSGHDTVSWYQQALGQGPQFIFQYYEEEERQRGNFPDRFSGHQFPNYSSELNVNALLLGDSALYLCASHGVVTTEAFFGQGTRLTVV.

The chain combines TRBV5-5 with TRBJ1-1, with D perhaps TRBD1 (5 bases). V gave up 0 bases and J gave up 11 bases, with 23 bases separating them. There are 16 residues in the CDR3. Germline values: CDR1 SGHKS, CDR2 YYEKEE (reference sequence). This CDR3 reads CASSLVVVSAGGAAFF. For the CDR3, the DNA is TGTGCCAGCAGCTTGGTGGTGGTTTCAGCGGGGGGTGCGGCTTTCTTT.

The V call is TRBV13, the J call TRBJ1-3; D is perhaps TRBD1 (5 bases). The CDR3 contains 18 residues. V lost 5 bases to trimming and J lost 0 bases, with 20 bases between them. Germline V CDR1 and CDR2: PRHDT, FYEKMQ (reference sequence). CDR3 coding DNA: TGTGCCAGCAGCCAAACCCCGGGACTGCGGAGCTCTGGAAACACCATATATTTT. Protein sequence: CASSQTPGLRSSGNTIYF.

The genes are TRBV6-5 and TRBJ2-7; no clear D gene. Germline V gives CDR1 MNHEY, CDR2 SVGAGI. Trimming removed 2 bases from V and 1 base from J, with 9 bases in between. CDR3 size: 14 residues. CDR3 nucleotides: TGTGCCAGCAGTTACGACCAGGAATCCTACGAGCAGTACTTC. Its translation: CASSYDQESYEQYF.

The chain is built from TRBV5-5 and TRBJ1-1; D not certain. This CDR3 has 13 residues. Between the trimmed V and J ends, which lost 0 bases and 5 bases, there was a span of 8 bases. From germline, CDR1 is SGHKS and CDR2 YYEKEE (reference sequence). CDR3 amino acids: CASSLELETEAFF. In nucleotides, the CDR3 is TGTGCCAGCAGCTTGGAACTGGAGACTGAAGCTTTCTTT.